This TCR beta chain derives from a study of T-cell memory formation after mild COVID-19. The CDR3 has 17 amino acids. The V segment lost 6 bases and the J segment 5 bases; nucleotides outside the gene matches: 15. Looked up from germline, CDR1 is MNHNY and CDR2 is SVGAGI (reference sequence). This clonotype was counted only a few times. TCRdb ran MiXCR on the 5' RACE reads and lists one entry per CDR3 protein. The sample contains a few hundred thousand distinct CDR3 sequences, roughly 17% of which appear only once. The sequencing sample was made of PBMCs or a T cell subset sorted from them (not recorded which). The chain couples TRBV6-6 to TRBJ2-5, with TRBD2 identical over 10 bases. The sequence was collected from a man in his late teens or twenties who had mild COVID-19 (a few samples of this study predate the infection). Cell type and time point are not known. The CDR3 nucleotides are TGTGCCAGCAGGGCCGACTTAGAGAGCGGGGGGGCGGAGACCCAGTACTTC. It is translated as CASRADLESGGAETQYF.